This TCR beta chain is drawn from a study of cytomegalovirus exposure and HLA in healthy donors. Study-wide points: A previous analysis found most TCR beta V segments productive roughly 87% or roughly 30% of the time.

Concerning this clone: Its antigen is still unknown.

PCR used 60 Vbeta primers and 13 Jbeta primers. Sequencing was performed with immunoSEQ multiplex PCR; in TCRdb, only in-frame clones are kept and a portion is missing. The data contain about 120,000 clones, roughly 70% of them singletons. Trimming left V 2 bases short and J 1 base short, with 10 bases between. Germline lookup yields CDR1 SGHTS and CDR2 YDEGEE. The CDR3 extends over 15 amino acids. This receptor was taken from a woman between 40 and 50 years old in good health and CMV-seropositive. The chain recombines TRBV5-8 with TRBJ1-5; a weak D match, TRBD1 (6 bases). Sequencing was carried out using PBMCs. The CDR3 DNA reads as TGTGCCAGCAGCTTTCGGGGACAAAGCAATCAGCCCCAGCATTTT. Protein product: CASSFRGQSNQPQHF.